These 20 T cell receptor beta chains originate from one sample sequenced in a study of monozygotic twins with inflammatory bowel disease. TCRdb re-called the 5' RACE reads and catalogs CDR3 proteins one per entry, DNA excluded. Recorded here are approximately 330,000 distinct CDR3 sequences; the top ten clones represent 2% to 2.5%. The specimen sequenced was blood. These receptors all stem from a human donor with ulcerative colitis or Crohn's disease, or a healthy co-twin of an affected twin (not recorded which).

The chain carries TRBV28 and TRBJ1-4; TCRdb lists TRBD1, though no DNA is available to test this call. This CDR3 contains 20 residues. Germline values: CDR1 MDHEN, CDR2 SYDVKM. CDR3 sequence: CASSFRLAGQGTPTNEKLFF.

This chain joins TRBV7-9 and TRBJ1-2. From germline, CDR1 is SEHNR and CDR2 FQNEAQ (reference sequence). CDR3 size: 15 residues. The CDR3 loop reads CASSFVGESTGGYTF. Filled out from reference TRBV7-9 and TRBJ1-2, the complete variable domain reads DTGVSQNPRHKITKRGQNVTFRCDPISEHNRLYWYRQTLGQGPEFLTYFQNEAQLEKSRLLSDRFSAERPKGSFSTLEIQRTEQGDSAMYLCASSFVGESTGGYTFGSGTRLTVV.

This sequence joins TRBV20-1 and TRBJ2-7; the D gene TCRdb calls, TRBD1, cannot be checked with no DNA. Germline loops: CDR1 DFQATT, CDR2 SNEGSKA (reference sequence). This CDR3 has 20 residues. CDR3 residues: CSATNSRGTIYTNRGDHIPF.

The genes are TRBV5-1 and TRBJ1-1. Germline loops: CDR1 SGHRS, CDR2 YFSETQ. The CDR3 is 14 residues long. The CDR3 region is CASSLLGSNTEAFF.

The gene calls are TRBV18 and TRBJ1-1. From germline, CDR1 is KGHSH and CDR2 LQKENI. The CDR3 has 12 residues. The CDR3 sequence is CASSPPRLEAFF.

The chain links TRBV7-9 to TRBJ1-2; TCRdb proposes TRBD1, but this gene call is untestable without DNA. There are 17 residues in the CDR3. Germline loops: CDR1 SEHNR, CDR2 FQNEAQ (reference sequence). CDR3 residues: CASSPAFGTGGDYGYTF. Combining the CDR3 with reference TRBV7-9 and TRBJ1-2 gives the whole variable domain DTGVSQNPRHKITKRGQNVTFRCDPISEHNRLYWYRQTLGQGPEFLTYFQNEAQLEKSRLLSDRFSAERPKGSFSTLEIQRTEQGDSAMYLCASSPAFGTGGDYGYTFGSGTRLTVV.

The rearrangement joins TRBV5-1 to TRBJ2-3; the TCRdb D gene call, TRBD1, has no DNA to confirm it. The CDR3 contains 16 residues. CDR1 and CDR2 (germline): SGHRS, YFSETQ. CDR3 sequence: CASSWRTGPSTDTQYF. The full variable domain, its missing parts supplied by reference TRBV5-1 and TRBJ2-3, is KAGVTQTPRYLIKTRGQQVTLSCSPISGHRSVSWYQQTPGQGLQFLFEYFSETQRNKGNFPGRFSGRQFSNSRSEMNVSTLELGDSALYLCASSWRTGPSTDTQYFGPGTRLTVL.

The chain combines TRBV29-1 with TRBJ2-3; no DNA is available, so the TRBD1 call from TCRdb remains unchecked. The CDR3 consists of 13 residues. Looked up from germline, CDR1 is SQVTM and CDR2 is ANQGSEA. CDR3 sequence: CSGGQGRTDTQYF.

V and J are TRBV9 and TRBJ2-1; lacking DNA, the TRBD1 call made by TCRdb goes unchecked. The CDR3 contains 15 residues. Germline CDR1 SGDLS, CDR2 YYNGEE. The CDR3 here is CASSVKPGHDNEQFF.

The chain combines TRBV3-1 with TRBJ2-5; TCRdb designates TRBD1, a call that cannot be tested without DNA. Germline-derived CDR1 and CDR2 are LGHDT and YNNKEL (reference sequence). The CDR3 totals 14 residues. CDR3 region: CASSQAGGEETQYF.

The rearrangement links TRBV19 to TRBJ2-1; no DNA is available, so the TRBD1 call from TCRdb remains unchecked. Per germline, CDR1 LNHDA and CDR2 SQIVND (reference sequence). CDR3 size: 13 residues. The CDR3 region is CASSEGDGGGQFF.

The V gene is TRBV7-8, the J gene TRBJ1-1. Germline CDR1 is SGHVS and CDR2 is FQNEAQ. The CDR3 contains 13 residues. This CDR3 is CASSLEFGPEAFF. Filled out from reference TRBV7-8 and TRBJ1-1, the complete variable domain reads GAGVSQSPRYKVAKRGQDVALRCDPISGHVSLFWYQQALGQGPEFLTYFQNEAQLDKSGLPSDRFFAERPEGSVSTLKIQRTQQEDSAVYLCASSLEFGPEAFFGQGTRLTVV.

This rearrangement joins TRBV3-1 to TRBJ2-7. Germline loops: CDR1 LGHDT, CDR2 YNNKEL (reference sequence). The CDR3 is 13 amino acids. The CDR3 region is CASSRDPRVELYF.

This rearrangement joins TRBV19 to TRBJ1-6. This CDR3 comprises 15 residues. The germline CDR1 and CDR2 sequences are LNHDA and SQIVND (reference sequence). CDR3 sequence: CASSSGDSPASPLHF.

The CDR3 spells CASSFETSGIRSSYNEQFF. This chain connects TRBV5-6 to TRBJ2-1; TCRdb's D call of TRBD2 is untestable without DNA. The CDR3 runs 19 residues. CDR1 and CDR2 from the germline V gene are SGHDT and YYEEEE.

V usage is TRBV24-1 and J usage is TRBJ2-1; TCRdb picks TRBD1, but there is no DNA to check that call. Germline CDR1 KGHDR, CDR2 SFDVKD. The CDR3 is 18 residues long. CDR3 protein: CATSDSFGKGQGRNEQFF.

V usage is TRBV20-1 and J usage is TRBJ2-3. The CDR3 runs to 16 residues. Germline V lookup: CDR1 DFQATT, CDR2 SNEGSKA (reference sequence). CDR3 loop: CSARDLPTGYLDTQYF.

The chain joins TRBV6-6 to TRBJ1-1; checking the TCRdb D call of TRBD1 is not possible without DNA. The CDR3 runs 12 residues. Germline V gene sequence: CDR1 MNHNY, CDR2 SVGAGI (reference sequence). CDR3 residues: CASGKGATEAFF.

The chain uses TRBV20-1 and TRBJ2-2; the D call from TCRdb, TRBD1, cannot be confirmed without DNA. Germline values: CDR1 DFQATT, CDR2 SNEGSKA (reference sequence). The CDR3 has 16 residues. CDR3 loop: CSARVRQGHNTGELFF.

This chain joins TRBV5-1 and TRBJ2-3; the TRBD1 assignment by TCRdb is unverifiable without DNA. This CDR3 is built from 14 residues. Germline CDR1 and CDR2: SGHRS and YFSETQ. CDR3 loop: CASSLGRGRVTQYF.